This TCR beta chain was captured by sequencing in a study of regulatory T cells in long-lasting Graves disease. Across the whole study: Newly diagnosed Graves' patients had under 3 months of antithyroid drugs.

The TCR beta library used iRepertoire HTBI primers with Arm-PCR amplification of CDR3. How the authors handled the data: Identification of gene segments yielded approximately 62 TRBV and over 12 TRBJ across samples. A single record per CDR3 protein comes from TCRdb applying MiXCR to the multiplex PCR reads. The V and J calls were not made by the authors but by TCRdb's processing. This table holds more than 300,000 distinct CDR3 sequences, around 16% found once. This clonotype has more than one count but fewer than ten. The length of the CDR3 is 11 residues. The time point was: newly diagnosed GD, antithyroid drugs for less than 3 months. RNA from PBMCs was the source of the TCR library.

Sequencing was performed on peripheral blood mononuclear cells (PBMCs), taken at new diagnosis, from a patient treated with antithyroid drugs. This sequence originates from a female donor with Graves disease. This rearrangement joins TRBV3-2 to TRBJ1-5. TRBV3-2 is a pseudogene segment. CDR3 sequence (DNA): TGTGCCAGCAGGTGGGATCAGCCCCAGCATTTT. Amino acids: CASRWDQPQHF.